This is a list of T cell receptor beta chains from one sample in a study of blood T cell repertoires in COVID-19. Only in-frame clones appear in the TCRdb table, and some are missing; sequencing was by immunoSEQ multiplex PCR. Of about 260,000 clones listed, roughly four fifths were seen once; the top ten hold about 4%. Source material: PBMCs or T cells enriched from blood (not recorded which). These receptors were obtained from a young man with acute COVID-19. CDR3s include the opening cysteine and the closing phenylalanine or tryptophan. The order of the fields is CDR3 DNA, CDR3 protein, clone size, D gene, V gene, J gene. A D gene is named only where the DNA matches it firmly. Clone size is given for some rows only: seen once, a few or many times, or a class if the clone is expanded.

CDR3 DNA: TGTGCCAGCAGCCCTGGAGGGAGGATTAAAAATGAGCAGTTCTTC; CDR3 protein: CASSPGGRIKNEQFF; clone size: -; D gene: -; V gene: TRBV5-5; J gene: TRBJ2-1
CDR3 DNA: TGTGCCAGCAGCCTCGCGAGGGGGTTAGGGAACACCATATATTTT; CDR3 protein: CASSLARGLGNTIYF; clone size: -; D gene: -; V gene: TRBV6-5; J gene: TRBJ1-3
CDR3 DNA: TGTGCCATCAGTGATGGGGCAGGGGTTGGCTACACCTTC; CDR3 protein: CAISDGAGVGYTF; clone size: -; D gene: -; V gene: TRBV10-3; J gene: TRBJ1-2
CDR3 DNA: TGTGCCAGCCCACTAGCGGGGGACGCGACCGGGGAGCTGTTTTTT; CDR3 protein: CASPLAGDATGELFF; clone size: -; D gene: TRBD2; V gene: TRBV2; J gene: TRBJ2-2
CDR3 DNA: TGTGCCAGCAGCCCTCCGGGACAGGGAAGTGGCTACACCTTC; CDR3 protein: CASSPPGQGSGYTF; clone size: -; D gene: TRBD1; V gene: TRBV13; J gene: TRBJ1-2
CDR3 DNA: TGTGCCAGCAGCTCCGTTCGCGGGGTGACCTACAATGAGCAGTTCTTC; CDR3 protein: CASSSVRGVTYNEQFF; clone size: -; D gene: -; V gene: TRBV5-4; J gene: TRBJ2-1
CDR3 DNA: TGCGCCAGCAGCCAAGATGGGGGGAAAGAGACCCAGTACTTC; CDR3 protein: CASSQDGGKETQYF; clone size: -; D gene: -; V gene: TRBV4-1; J gene: TRBJ2-5
CDR3 DNA: TGTGCCAGTAGTATAGCGGGAGAGGCGTATGAGCAGTTCTTC; CDR3 protein: CASSIAGEAYEQFF; clone size: -; D gene: -; V gene: TRBV19; J gene: TRBJ2-1
CDR3 DNA: TGTGCCAGCAGTTCGCGAATGGGCTCTGAAGCTTTCTTT; CDR3 protein: CASSSRMGSEAFF; clone size: -; D gene: -; V gene: TRBV27; J gene: TRBJ1-1
CDR3 DNA: TGTGCCAGCAGCCTGAGGGCTAGCGGTGTGAATGAGCAGTTCTTC; CDR3 protein: CASSLRASGVNEQFF; clone size: -; D gene: TRBD2; V gene: TRBV7-2; J gene: TRBJ2-1
CDR3 DNA: TGTGCCAGTAGTACCGGGACAGGGACCTATGGCTACACCTTC; CDR3 protein: CASSTGTGTYGYTF; clone size: -; D gene: TRBD1; V gene: TRBV19; J gene: TRBJ1-2
CDR3 DNA: TGCAGCGTCGAGGGGACAGAGAGGGGGGATGGCTACACCTTC; CDR3 protein: CSVEGTERGDGYTF; clone size: -; D gene: TRBD1; V gene: TRBV29-1; J gene: TRBJ1-2
CDR3 DNA: TGTGCCAGCAGTTTAGAGGGAAGCACCCTCCACTTT; CDR3 protein: CASSLEGSTLHF; clone size: -; D gene: -; V gene: TRBV28; J gene: TRBJ1-6
CDR3 DNA: TGTGCCAGCAGCGTGGGTGAGACAAACACCGGGGAGCTGTTTTTT; CDR3 protein: CASSVGETNTGELFF; clone size: -; D gene: -; V gene: TRBV6-4; J gene: TRBJ2-2
CDR3 DNA: TGTGCCAGCAGTTACCAAACAAGAAATTCACCCCTCCACTTT; CDR3 protein: CASSYQTRNSPLHF; clone size: -; D gene: -; V gene: TRBV6-2/TRBV6-3; J gene: TRBJ1-6
CDR3 DNA: TGTGCCAGCAGCTTGTTGCAGGGGGCGTCAATGAATGAAGCTTTCTTT; CDR3 protein: CASSLLQGASMNEAFF; clone size: -; D gene: TRBD1; V gene: TRBV5-1; J gene: TRBJ1-1
CDR3 DNA: TGTGCCAGCAGTGTGCCCCACCTTCGGGGAGACCAAGAGACCCAGTACTTC; CDR3 protein: CASSVPHLRGDQETQYF; clone size: -; D gene: -; V gene: TRBV25-1; J gene: TRBJ2-5
CDR3 DNA: TGTGCCAGCAGCTTTACAGGGGGCTATGGCTACACCTTC; CDR3 protein: CASSFTGGYGYTF; clone size: -; D gene: TRBD1; V gene: TRBV7-2; J gene: TRBJ1-2
CDR3 DNA: TGTGCCAGCACCAAGGAGAGGAGCAATCAGCCCCAGCATTTT; CDR3 protein: CASTKERSNQPQHF; clone size: -; D gene: -; V gene: TRBV16; J gene: TRBJ1-5
CDR3 DNA: TGTGCCAGTAGTATCCGTATAGCGGGAGGGGAGACCCAGTACTTC; CDR3 protein: CASSIRIAGGETQYF; clone size: -; D gene: TRBD2; V gene: TRBV19; J gene: TRBJ2-5
CDR3 DNA: TGTGCCAGCAGCTCGGGGGGTCCGGGGTTCTATGGCTACACCTTC; CDR3 protein: CASSSGGPGFYGYTF; clone size: -; D gene: -; V gene: TRBV5-4; J gene: TRBJ1-2
CDR3 DNA: TGTGCCAGTAGTATAGGTCCCCGGCGGGCCGGCTACACCTTC; CDR3 protein: CASSIGPRRAGYTF; clone size: -; D gene: -; V gene: TRBV19; J gene: TRBJ1-2
CDR3 DNA: TGTGCCAGCAGTGAGACAGGGCACTATGGCTACACCTTC; CDR3 protein: CASSETGHYGYTF; clone size: -; D gene: TRBD1; V gene: TRBV6-4; J gene: TRBJ1-2
CDR3 DNA: TGTGCCAGCTCCGCTTATGGGACACTTGATCAGCCCCAGCATTTT; CDR3 protein: CASSAYGTLDQPQHF; clone size: once; D gene: -; V gene: TRBV9; J gene: TRBJ1-5
CDR3 DNA: TGTGCCAGTAGTCTAGCCGGGGGGAGAGGCCTCACCTTC; CDR3 protein: CASSLAGGRGLTF; clone size: -; D gene: -; V gene: TRBV19; J gene: TRBJ1-2
CDR3 DNA: TGTGCCAGCAGTTTACTAGCTAGCAGCTCCTACAATGAGCAGTTCTTC; CDR3 protein: CASSLLASSSYNEQFF; clone size: -; D gene: -; V gene: TRBV28; J gene: TRBJ2-1
CDR3 DNA: TGTGCCAGCAGTCCGAGAATTAGCTCCTATAATTCACCCCTCCACTTT; CDR3 protein: CASSPRISSYNSPLHF; clone size: -; D gene: -; V gene: TRBV27; J gene: TRBJ1-6
CDR3 DNA: TGCAGCTGTACGTCGACAGGGAACTATGGCTACACCTTC; CDR3 protein: CSCTSTGNYGYTF; clone size: -; D gene: TRBD1; V gene: TRBV29-1; J gene: TRBJ1-2
CDR3 DNA: TGTGCCAGCAGCACAGCAGGGGCTAGCGGTCACAATGAGCAGTTCTTC; CDR3 protein: CASSTAGASGHNEQFF; clone size: few; D gene: -; V gene: TRBV5-1; J gene: TRBJ2-1
CDR3 DNA: TGTGCTAGTGGTTTGTGGGGGCTAGCGGGAGTTCTCAGAGAGCAGTTCTTC; CDR3 protein: CASGLWGLAGVLREQFF; clone size: -; D gene: TRBD2; V gene: TRBV12-5; J gene: TRBJ2-1